These 19 T cell receptor beta chains came from one sample sequenced in a study of identical twins. TCRdb re-called the 5' RACE reads through MiXCR, storing one row per CDR3 protein. The data show some 230,000 distinct CDR3 sequences, 5.5% to 7.5% seen once. These data are also associated with another study on T cells expressing NK-cell markers.

The material sequenced was CD8+ T cells sorted from blood. The receptor source for this set is a woman younger than 30 in good health.

This chain links TRBV10-1 with TRBJ2-7, with D unresolved. Germline V gene sequence: CDR1 WNHNN, CDR2 SYGVQD (reference sequence). V was trimmed by 2 bases and J by 0 bases, leaving 11 bases between them. This CDR3 is built from 15 residues. The CDR3 here is CASSEGVGSSYEQYF. The CDR3 nucleotides read TGCGCCAGCAGTGAGGGTGTCGGAAGCTCCTACGAGCAGTACTTC.

About this clonotype itself: With a much larger clone just one base away, this may be a read error. The chain combines TRBV12-3 or TRBV12-4 with TRBJ2-2, with D perhaps TRBD2 (6 bases). The CDR3 spans 17 residues. The CDR3, as DNA: TGTGCCAGCACCACTACCTTGGGACTTCTGGGCGCCGGGGAGCTGGTTTTT. It encodes CASTTTLGLLGAGELVF.

The sample holds a few counts of this clonotype. This rearrangement joins TRBV2 to TRBJ2-5; the D gene is possibly TRBD2 (6 bases). This CDR3 contains 14 residues. The V gene lost 6 bases and the J gene lost 6 bases, with 17 bases spanning the gap. The germline V gene has CDR1 SNHLY and CDR2 FYNNEI. The CDR3 nucleotides are TGTGCCAGCAGCGGAAGGGAGGTAGCCAAGACCCAGTACTTC. It is translated as CASSGREVAKTQYF.

This clonotype showed up just a few times. The chain is built from TRBV6-1 and TRBJ2-5; possible D gene TRBD1, 5 bases. Germline CDR1 is MNHNS and CDR2 is SASEGT. CDR3 length: 14 amino acids. Trimming cost V 3 bases and J 0 bases, with 8 bases left between them. The DNA for the CDR3 is TGTGCCAGCAGTGATAGACAGTACCAAGAGACCCAGTACTTC. This translates into CASSDRQYQETQYF.

There are a few counts of this clonotype. V and J are TRBV7-8 and TRBJ1-2; 7 nucleotides agree with TRBD1. The germline V gene has CDR1 SGHVS and CDR2 FQNEAQ. The junction had 13 bases not matched to a gene; V was cut back by 5 bases and J by 4 bases. The CDR3 is 16 amino acids. The CDR3 nucleotides are TGTGCCAGCAGCCAGACAGGGAGGGCCAGAGGCTATGGCTACACCTTC. It yields the protein CASSQTGRARGYGYTF.

V and J are TRBV2 and TRBJ2-7; 9 nucleotides line up with TRBD1. V lost 6 bases, J lost 5 bases, and 11 bases stayed unmatched. Germline V gene sequence: CDR1 SNHLY, CDR2 FYNNEI. The CDR3 is 15 residues long. The CDR3 DNA reads TGTGCCAGCAGAGACCCGGGACAGGGACGAAACGAGCAGTACTTC. This translates into CASRDPGQGRNEQYF.

This chain links TRBV15 with TRBJ2-3; D gene ambiguous. The CDR3 contains 11 residues. Germline values: CDR1 LNHNV, CDR2 YYDKDF (reference sequence). V was shortened by 7 bases and J by 5 bases, with 7 bases between the two germline ends. CDR3: CATIELDTQYF. The CDR3 nucleotides read TGTGCCACCATCGAGTTAGATACGCAGTATTTT.

Regarding this clonotype: Being one base from a much bigger clone, this may be a read error. The genes are TRBV7-9 and TRBJ2-5; D gene unclear. The CDR3 is 13 amino acids. V was shortened by 6 bases and J by 4 bases, with 12 bases between the two germline ends. Germline values: CDR1 SEHNR, CDR2 FQNEAQ (reference sequence). DNA for the CDR3: TGTGCCAGCAGGCCGGTCCTAGTAGAGACCCAGTACTTC. Translating gives CASRPVLVETQYF.

The V call is TRBV11-2, the J call TRBJ1-3, with D unresolved. This CDR3 has 15 residues. Trimming stripped 4 bases from V and 4 bases from J, with 14 bases between. The germline gives CDR1 SGHAT, CDR2 FQNNGV. CDR3 in DNA: TGTGCCAGCAGCTCGTTCCGGGGAATCGGAAACACCATATATTTT. It codes for CASSSFRGIGNTIYF.

V gene TRBV5-6 combines with J gene TRBJ1-1; D not certain. V lost 0 bases and J 1 base, leaving 10 bases between the germline ends. CDR1 and CDR2 (germline): SGHDT, YYEEEE. The CDR3 has 15 residues. The CDR3 DNA reads TGTGCCAGCAGCTTGGGACACCGCAGGAACACTGAAGCTTTCTTT. Translated, it gives CASSLGHRRNTEAFF.

The chain joins TRBV11-2 to TRBJ2-3, with 10 bases aligning to TRBD2. CDR1 SGHAT and CDR2 FQNNGV come from the germline V gene. The J segment lost 6 bases and the V segment lost 5 bases, leaving 8 bases of the junction unmatched. The CDR3 is made up of 15 amino acids. In nucleotides, the CDR3 is TGTGCCAGCAGCGCCAGCGGGGGGGCAGGGGATACGCAGTATTTT. Its protein product is CASSASGGAGDTQYF.

In this sample, this clonotype turned up many times. The chain is built from TRBV27 and TRBJ2-7; D call uncertain. Looked up from germline, CDR1 is MNHEY and CDR2 is SMNVEV (reference sequence). The CDR3 spans 11 residues. With 8 bases removed from V and 3 bases from J, the gap between germline ends came to 8 bases. DNA of the CDR3: TGTGCCAGCGTATCCGGCTACGAGCAGTACTTC. This encodes CASVSGYEQYF.

CDR3 in DNA: TGTGCCAGCAGCGCCGGCGGAAACTTGGGGGATGAGCAGTTCTTC. The encoded protein is CASSAGGNLGDEQFF. The chain combines TRBV9 with TRBJ2-1; D tentatively fits TRBD1 or TRBD2 (5 bases each). This CDR3 spans 15 amino acids. The germline V gene encodes CDR1 SGDLS and CDR2 YYNGEE. Trimming pared 3 bases from V and 8 bases from J, leaving 18 bases between.

V is TRBV10-3 and J is TRBJ1-5; D call uncertain. Trimming took 0 bases from V and 7 from J, leaving 16 bases between them. Germline V gene lookup returns CDR1 ENHRY and CDR2 SYGVKD. The CDR3 loop spans 16 amino acids. CDR3 coding DNA: TGTGCCATCAGTGAGTCGGAGGCAGGAGAATCCCAGCCCCAGCATTTT. It encodes CAISESEAGESQPQHF.

The gene calls are TRBV27 and TRBJ1-2; 9 nucleotides align to TRBD1. This CDR3 comprises 14 residues. CDR1 and CDR2 from the germline V gene are MNHEY and SMNVEV (reference sequence). The J segment lost 7 bases and the V segment lost 5 bases, leaving 8 bases of the junction unmatched. The CDR3 is CASSPGQGVGGYTF. In DNA, the CDR3 is TGTGCCAGCAGTCCGGGACAGGGCGTAGGTGGCTACACCTTC.

The table lists this clonotype with many counts. J is TRBJ2-1 and V is TRBV5-1; possible D gene TRBD1, 5 bases. Trimming removed 0 bases at V and 9 bases at J, with 10 bases between. Germline CDR1 reads SGHRS; CDR2 reads YFSETQ. The length of the CDR3 is 13 residues. The CDR3 loop is CASSLAGIGEQFF. CDR3 DNA sequence: TGCGCCAGCAGCTTGGCAGGGATTGGTGAGCAGTTCTTC. The complete variable domain, with remaining parts taken from reference TRBV5-1 and TRBJ2-1, reads KAGVTQTPRYLIKTRGQQVTLSCSPISGHRSVSWYQQTPGQGLQFLFEYFSETQRNKGNFPGRFSGRQFSNSRSEMNVSTLELGDSALYLCASSLAGIGEQFFGPGTRLTVL.

Only a few counts were recorded for this clonotype. V and J are TRBV3-1 and TRBJ2-7; 8 nucleotides line up with TRBD2. Germline trimming cut 4 bases from V and 5 bases from J; bases unmatched to any gene: 7. CDR3 length: 14 amino acids. The V gene's germline CDR1 is LGHDT and CDR2 YNNKEL (reference sequence). CDR3 nucleotide sequence: TGTGCCAGCAGCCGAAGCCAACTAGCGGACGAGCAGTACTTC. This codes for CASSRSQLADEQYF.

This clonotype was recorded a few times. CDR3 bases: TGCAGTGCTAGAGACGACAGGGTGTCCTACGAGCAGTACTTC. As protein: CSARDDRVSYEQYF. V usage is TRBV20-1 and J usage is TRBJ2-7; 7 bases are a match to TRBD1. V trimming: 0 bases; J trimming: 1 base; junction bases outside the gene matches: 3. The CDR3 consists of 14 residues. Germline CDR1 and CDR2: DFQATT and SNEGSKA (reference sequence).

V is TRBV2 and J is TRBJ2-7; 9 nucleotides agree with TRBD1. Germline V gives CDR1 SNHLY, CDR2 FYNNEI. V lost 4 bases, J lost 2 bases, and 6 bases stayed unmatched. The CDR3 contains 15 residues. The CDR3 protein is CASSGLGQGPYEQYF. The CDR3 region has the DNA TGTGCCAGCAGTGGATTGGGACAGGGTCCCTACGAGCAGTACTTC.